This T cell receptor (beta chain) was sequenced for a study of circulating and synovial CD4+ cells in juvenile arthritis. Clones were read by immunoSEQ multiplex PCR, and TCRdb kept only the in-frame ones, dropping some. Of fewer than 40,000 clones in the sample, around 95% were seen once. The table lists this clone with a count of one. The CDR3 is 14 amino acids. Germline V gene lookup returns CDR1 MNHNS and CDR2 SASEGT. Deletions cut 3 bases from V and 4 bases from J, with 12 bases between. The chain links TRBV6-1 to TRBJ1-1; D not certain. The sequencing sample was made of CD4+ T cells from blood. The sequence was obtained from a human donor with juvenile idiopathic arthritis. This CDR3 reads CASSERISSTEAFF. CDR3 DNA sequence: TGTGCCAGCAGTGAGCGGATTAGTTCCACTGAAGCTTTCTTT.